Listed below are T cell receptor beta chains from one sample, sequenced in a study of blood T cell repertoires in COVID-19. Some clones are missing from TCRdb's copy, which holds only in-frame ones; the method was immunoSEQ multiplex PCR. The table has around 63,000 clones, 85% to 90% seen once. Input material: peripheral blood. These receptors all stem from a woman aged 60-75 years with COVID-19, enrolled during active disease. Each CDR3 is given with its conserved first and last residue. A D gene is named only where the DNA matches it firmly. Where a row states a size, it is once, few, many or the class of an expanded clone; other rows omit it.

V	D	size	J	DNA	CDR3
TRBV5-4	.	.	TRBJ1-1	TGTGCCAGCAGCTTGGAACAGGGAAACACTGAAGCTTTCTTT	CASSLEQGNTEAFF
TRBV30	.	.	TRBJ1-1	TGTGCCTGGAGTTTCACAGCGAACACTGAAGCTTTCTTT	CAWSFTANTEAFF
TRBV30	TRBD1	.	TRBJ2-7	TGTGCCTGGAGTCGGGACAGGGGGTACGAGCAGTACTTC	CAWSRDRGYEQYF
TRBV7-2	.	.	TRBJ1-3	TGTGCCAGCAGCTTATACGCCTCGGACTCTCGTAGGCGTGGCACCATATATTTT	CASSLYASDSRRRGTIYF
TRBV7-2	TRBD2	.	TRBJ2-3	TGTGCCAGCAGCTTGGGGGGTAGCGGGAGACCAGATACGCAGTATTTT	CASSLGGSGRPDTQYF
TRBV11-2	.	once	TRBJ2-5	TGTGCCAGCAGCCCAGTAGTGGCGGCACAAGAGACCCAGTACTTC	CASSPVVAAQETQYF
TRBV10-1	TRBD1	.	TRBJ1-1	TGCGCAACCCACCTAGGCCCGCAACCGGGACAGGGACCCAGAAGCACTGAAGCTTTCTTT	CATHLGPQPGQGPRSTEAFF
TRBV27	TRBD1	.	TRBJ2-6	TGTGCCAGCAGTTTATTTGCAGGGGGCAATTCTGGGGCCAACGTCCTGACTTTC	CASSLFAGGNSGANVLTF
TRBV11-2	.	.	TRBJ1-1	TGTGCCAGCAGCTTAGGGACAGCTGCTGAAGCTTTCTTT	CASSLGTAAEAFF
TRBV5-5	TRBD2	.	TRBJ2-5	TGTCACGATGGGCTAGCGGGAGAGACCCAGTACTTC	CHDGLAGETQYF
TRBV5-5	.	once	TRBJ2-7	TGTGCCAGCAGCTTGGCACAGGGCTTTAACGAGCAGTACTTC	CASSLAQGFNEQYF
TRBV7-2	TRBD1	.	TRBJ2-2	TGTGCCAGCAGTACTCACAGGGGGGTAACCGGGGAGCTGTTTTTT	CASSTHRGVTGELFF
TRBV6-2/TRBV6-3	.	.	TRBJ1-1	TGTGCCAGCAGTCGGGGGGAAGGGTCTGAAGCTTTCTTT	CASSRGEGSEAFF
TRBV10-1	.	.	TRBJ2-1	TGCGCCAGCAGCGGGAGTGGGATCTACAATGAGCAGTTCTTC	CASSGSGIYNEQFF
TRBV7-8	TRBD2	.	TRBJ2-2	TGTGCCAGCAGCCTAGCGGGCCCCCACACCGGGGAGCTGTTTTTT	CASSLAGPHTGELFF
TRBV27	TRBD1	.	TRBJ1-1	TGTGCCAGCAGTGACAGGGTGATGATCGCTGAAGCTTTCTTT	CASSDRVMIAEAFF
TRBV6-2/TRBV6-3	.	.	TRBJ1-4	TGTGCCAGCAGTTACCTGCAGGGGACTGAAAAACTGTTTTTT	CASSYLQGTEKLFF
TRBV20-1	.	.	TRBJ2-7	TGCAGTGCTAGTACGGACCAGGGTTTTACCTACGAGCAGTACTTC	CSASTDQGFTYEQYF
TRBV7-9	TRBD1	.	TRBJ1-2	TGTGCCAGCAGCGCGACAGGGGAAGGCTACACCTTC	CASSATGEGYTF
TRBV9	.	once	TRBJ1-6	TGTGCCAGCAGCGTAGCTTCAGGGGCGCTTAATTCACCCCTCCACTTT	CASSVASGALNSPLHF
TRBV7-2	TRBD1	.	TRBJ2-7	TGTGCCAGCAGCTCCTACAGGGGGACCTCCTACGAGCAGTACTTC	CASSSYRGTSYEQYF
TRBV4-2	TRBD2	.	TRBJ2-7	TGTGCCAGCAGCCGGCGGAGCGGGAGGTCCTACGAGCAGTACTTC	CASSRRSGRSYEQYF
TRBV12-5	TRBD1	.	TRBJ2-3	TGTGCTAGTGTTCCCGGGACAGGCACAGATACGCAGTATTTT	CASVPGTGTDTQYF
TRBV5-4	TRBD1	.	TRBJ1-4	TGTGCCAGCAACCCCCCCACAGGGGGGGCTGAAAAACTGTTTTTT	CASNPPTGGAEKLFF
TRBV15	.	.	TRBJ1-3	TGTGCCACCAGCAGATCAATGACTTCTGGAAGCACCATATATTTT	CATSRSMTSGSTIYF
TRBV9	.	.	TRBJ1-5	TGTGCCAGCAGCGTAACGGGACAACGGGGACAGCCCCAGCATTTT	CASSVTGQRGQPQHF
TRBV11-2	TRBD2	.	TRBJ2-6	TGTGCCAGCAGCTTAGATAGCGGGCATCACTCTGGGGCCAACGTCCTGACTTTC	CASSLDSGHHSGANVLTF
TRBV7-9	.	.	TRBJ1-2	TGTGCCAGCAGCTTAGGGCAGGGAATCTATGGCTACACCTTC	CASSLGQGIYGYTF